This T cell receptor (beta chain) came from a study of blood T cells in healthy people across ages (dated by TCRdb to between 2014 and 2016). Context from the whole study: Template switching captured roughly one uniquely barcoded TCR beta cDNA molecule per two T cells in model experiments. Using the same blood draw, the study looked at two additional independent replicas of 1 million unique cDNA reads for two donors, one aged 18 to 29 and the other aged 80 or older. The donors were split into four age groups: young (average around 16 years), middle-aged (39), aged (more than 60) and long-lived (under 90). Donors of different ages were randomly distributed across sequencing lanes to avoid experimental bias. Age-related changes in TCR beta repertoire diversity were measured in the study by deep sequencing normalized with unique cDNA molecular identifiers. Findings and caveats that apply to the study as a whole: Estimates of total diversity based on one million sequenced T cells were considered lower bounds and underestimates. Since profiling was done on bulk unsorted PBMCs, naive and antigen-experienced compartments could not be conclusively compared. The long-lived group showed more naive CD4+ T cells, fewer expanded clones and increased TCR diversity than the aged group, suggesting age selection. Because donor CMV infection status was unknown, age-related changes in expanded clonotypes were potentially confounded. The percentage of naive T cells measured by flow cytometry correlated strongly with observed TCR beta diversity. Observed TCR beta diversity per million T cells fell roughly linearly with age, and a significant reduction was already apparent by age around 40.

CDR1 LNHNV and CDR2 YYDKDF are derived from the germline V gene (reference sequence). V is pared back by 1 base and J by 0 bases, with 9 bases lying between the germline termini. The CDR3 contains 15 residues, cysteine and phenylalanine counted. Only the CDR3 part of the read is kept: 45 bases, read in frame from the first base. Systemically healthy Caucasian individuals from Russia, about 38 in total and aged roughly 6 to 100 years, were included as donors. Each donor gave 9.5 to 10 milliliters of peripheral blood, drawn into EDTA-treated Vacutainer tubes. Ficoll-Paque density-gradient centrifugation was used to isolate PBMCs, with at least 6 million obtained per sample. Total RNA was extracted from PBMCs with Trizol reagent, with at least 5 micrograms obtained per sample. For every donor, flow cytometry on a PBMC aliquot measured the percentage of naive CD45RAhigh/CD27high T cells. Library method: 5' RACE. A second 7 to 11 cycle PCR used a sample-barcoded 5' primer and a J-beta primer mix. A unique molecular identifier was introduced onto each TCR beta cDNA molecule by a template-switch 5' adaptor carrying 12 random nucleotides. Each sample yielded at least 2.5 million CDR3-containing paired-end reads. First-strand cDNA synthesis was performed from all RNA using the Mint cDNA synthesis kit, with priming by a TRBC-specific oligonucleotide. Following uracil-DNA glycosylase treatment, a first 18-cycle PCR with universal primers M1SS and BC2_uni_R was performed on all cDNA. In the source study's methods: For normalization, 1 million high-quality reads were randomly selected from each sample, with every read carrying a distinct molecular identifier. Reads with shared molecular identifiers were discarded instead of being binned into consensus sequences. MiTCR, with a Q25 quality threshold and the strictest error-elimination algorithm, was used for CDR3 identification, clonotype clustering and error correction. A nonparametric unseen species model with Euler transformation was used to estimate a lower bound on total TCR beta diversity. The public reads were reanalyzed by TCRdb: fastp trimming at Q25, MiXCR alignment, in-frame beta chains only. Each CDR3 protein gets just one entry, which takes the most common genes and DNA from the rows behind it. TCRdb's processing, not the authors', yielded these V and J calls. The sample contains around 1,800,000 distinct CDR3 sequences, 35% to 50% of them found a single time. Approximately 22% of the sample lies in the top ten.

On this clonotype itself: The clone's antigen remains unknown. No clone much larger than this one lies a single base away; base qualities are absent.

Sequenced sample: blood. The sequence is built from TRBV15 and TRBJ1-2; a tentative D call is TRBD1 (6 bases match). This clonotype was sampled from a human donor in good health. The CDR3 reads as follows: CATSRVAGANYGYTF. The DNA is as follows: TGTGCCACCAGCAGAGTAGCAGGGGCTAACTATGGCTACACCTTC.